The clone carrying this T cell receptor beta chain turned up a few times. Its antigen is as yet unknown. The same CDR3 is also encoded by other DNA sequences in this sample. Per the germline V gene, CDR1 is SGHRS and CDR2 is YFSETQ. This CDR3 region has 14 residues. V lost 0 bases and J 1 base, leaving 7 bases between the germline ends. The data are from a study of T cell responses to AZD1222 COVID-19 vaccine. Libraries were prepared by immunoSEQ multiplex PCR; TCRdb keeps only in-frame clonotypes and omits some of them. Here the sample spans about 140,000 clones, approximately 90% being singletons. Findings of the study overall: Spike regions recognized by vaccine-associated CD4 TCRs spanned the protein, led by 160-218 and 743-854.

The sequence came from an adult in good health. This chain joins TRBV5-1 and TRBJ1-1; D uncertain. This material consisted of peripheral blood, taken on day 0 of AZD1222 vaccination. CDR3 region: CASSLDPQNTEAFF. Written as DNA, the CDR3 is TGCGCCAGCAGCTTGGACCCACAGAACACTGAAGCTTTCTTT.